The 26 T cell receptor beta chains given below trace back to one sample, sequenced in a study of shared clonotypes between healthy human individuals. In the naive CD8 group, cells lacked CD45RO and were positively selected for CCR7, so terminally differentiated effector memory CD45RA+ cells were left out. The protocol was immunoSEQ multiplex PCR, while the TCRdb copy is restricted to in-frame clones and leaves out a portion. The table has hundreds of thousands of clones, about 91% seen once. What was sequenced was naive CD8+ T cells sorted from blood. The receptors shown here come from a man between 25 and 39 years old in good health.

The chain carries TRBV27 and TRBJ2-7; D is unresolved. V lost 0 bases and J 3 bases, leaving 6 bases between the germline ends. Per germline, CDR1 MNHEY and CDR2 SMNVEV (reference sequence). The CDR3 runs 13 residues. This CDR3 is CASSLSPLYEQYF. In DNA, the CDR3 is TGTGCCAGCAGTTTATCGCCCCTCTACGAGCAGTACTTC.

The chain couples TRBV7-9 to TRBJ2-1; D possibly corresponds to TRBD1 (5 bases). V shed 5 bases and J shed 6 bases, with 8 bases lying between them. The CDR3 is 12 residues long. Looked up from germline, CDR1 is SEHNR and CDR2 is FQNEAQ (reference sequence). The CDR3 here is CASSQQVNEQFF. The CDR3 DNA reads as TGTGCCAGCAGCCAACAGGTCAATGAGCAGTTCTTC.

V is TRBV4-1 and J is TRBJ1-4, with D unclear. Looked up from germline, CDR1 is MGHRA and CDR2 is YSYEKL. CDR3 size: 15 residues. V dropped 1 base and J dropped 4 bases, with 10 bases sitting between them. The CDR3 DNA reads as TGCGCCAGCAGCCAAGGGTTCAGTCTTAATGAAAAACTGTTTTTT. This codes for CASSQGFSLNEKLFF.

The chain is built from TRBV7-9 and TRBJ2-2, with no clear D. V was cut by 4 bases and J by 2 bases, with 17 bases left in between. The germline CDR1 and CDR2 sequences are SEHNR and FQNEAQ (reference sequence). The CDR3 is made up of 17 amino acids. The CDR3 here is CASSSTHPEENTGELFF. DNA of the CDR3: TGTGCCAGCAGCTCAACACATCCCGAGGAAAACACCGGGGAGCTGTTTTTT.

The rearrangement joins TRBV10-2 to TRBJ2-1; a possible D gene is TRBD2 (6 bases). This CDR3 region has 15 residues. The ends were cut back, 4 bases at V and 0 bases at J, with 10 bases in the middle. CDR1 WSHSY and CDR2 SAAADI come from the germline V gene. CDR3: CASSAGTASYNEQFF. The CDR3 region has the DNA TGCGCCAGCAGTGCAGGGACTGCCTCCTACAATGAGCAGTTCTTC.

Here the CDR3 reads CASSLGAVPYEQYF. The CDR3 DNA is TGTGCCAGCAGCTTAGGGGCCGTACCCTACGAGCAGTACTTC. The chain has TRBV13 and TRBJ2-7; unclear D gene. The V gene lost 0 bases and the J gene lost 2 bases, with 8 bases spanning the gap. Germline-derived CDR1 and CDR2 are PRHDT and FYEKMQ (reference sequence). The CDR3 consists of 14 residues.

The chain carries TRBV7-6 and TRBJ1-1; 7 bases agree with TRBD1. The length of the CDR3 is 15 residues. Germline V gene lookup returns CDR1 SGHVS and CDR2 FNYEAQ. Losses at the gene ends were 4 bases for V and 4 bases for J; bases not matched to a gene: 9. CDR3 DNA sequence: TGTGCCAGCAGCTCTCCCCGGACAGGCAGCACTGAAGCTTTCTTT. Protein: CASSSPRTGSTEAFF.

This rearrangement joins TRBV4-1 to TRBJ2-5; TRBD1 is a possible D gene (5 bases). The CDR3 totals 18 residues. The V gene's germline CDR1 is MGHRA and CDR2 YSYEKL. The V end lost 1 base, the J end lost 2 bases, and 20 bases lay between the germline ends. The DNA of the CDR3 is TGCGCCAGCAGCCAAGCAGGCGACAGTGGGGTTATTCAAGAGACCCAGTACTTC. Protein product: CASSQAGDSGVIQETQYF.

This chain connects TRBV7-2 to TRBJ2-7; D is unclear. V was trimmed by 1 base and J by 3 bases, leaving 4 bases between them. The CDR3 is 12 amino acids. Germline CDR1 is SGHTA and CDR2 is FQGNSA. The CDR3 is CASSLVVYEQYF. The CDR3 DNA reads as TGTGCCAGCAGCTTAGTAGTCTACGAGCAGTACTTC.

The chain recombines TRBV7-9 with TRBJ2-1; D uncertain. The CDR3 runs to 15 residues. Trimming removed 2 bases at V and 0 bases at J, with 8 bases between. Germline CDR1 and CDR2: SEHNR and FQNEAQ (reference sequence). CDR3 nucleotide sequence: TGTGCCAGCAGCTTAAGCCGGAGCTCCTACAATGAGCAGTTCTTC. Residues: CASSLSRSSYNEQFF. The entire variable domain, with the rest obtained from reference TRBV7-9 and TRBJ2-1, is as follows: DTGVSQNPRHKITKRGQNVTFRCDPISEHNRLYWYRQTLGQGPEFLTYFQNEAQLEKSRLLSDRFSAERPKGSFSTLEIQRTEQGDSAMYLCASSLSRSSYNEQFFGPGTRLTVL.

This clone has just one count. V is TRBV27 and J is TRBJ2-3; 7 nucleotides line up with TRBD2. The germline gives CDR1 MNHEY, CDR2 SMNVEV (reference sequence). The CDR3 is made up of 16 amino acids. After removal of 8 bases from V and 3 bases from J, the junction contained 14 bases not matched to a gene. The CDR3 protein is CASGVGLSGITDTQYF. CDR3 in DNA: TGTGCCAGCGGAGTGGGTCTAAGCGGGATTACAGATACGCAGTATTTT.

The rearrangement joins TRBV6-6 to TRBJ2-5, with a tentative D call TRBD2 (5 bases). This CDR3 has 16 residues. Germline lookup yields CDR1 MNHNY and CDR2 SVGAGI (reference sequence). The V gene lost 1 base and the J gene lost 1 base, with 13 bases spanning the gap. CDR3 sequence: CASSYWTRLAQETQYF. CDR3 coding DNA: TGTGCCAGCAGTTACTGGACCAGGCTAGCCCAAGAGACCCAGTACTTC.

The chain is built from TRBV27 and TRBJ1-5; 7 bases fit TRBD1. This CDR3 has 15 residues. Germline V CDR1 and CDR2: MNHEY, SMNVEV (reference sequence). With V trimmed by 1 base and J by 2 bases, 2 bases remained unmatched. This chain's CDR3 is CASSLYTGGNQPQHF. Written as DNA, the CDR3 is TGTGCCAGCAGTTTATACACAGGGGGCAATCAGCCCCAGCATTTT.

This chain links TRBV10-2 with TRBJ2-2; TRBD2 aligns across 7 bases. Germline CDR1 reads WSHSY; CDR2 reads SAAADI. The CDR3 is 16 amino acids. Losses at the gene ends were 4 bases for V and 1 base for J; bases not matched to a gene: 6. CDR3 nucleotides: TGCGCCAGCAGTGCCACCGGCGGGAGGAACACCGGGGAGCTGTTTTTT. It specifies CASSATGGRNTGELFF.

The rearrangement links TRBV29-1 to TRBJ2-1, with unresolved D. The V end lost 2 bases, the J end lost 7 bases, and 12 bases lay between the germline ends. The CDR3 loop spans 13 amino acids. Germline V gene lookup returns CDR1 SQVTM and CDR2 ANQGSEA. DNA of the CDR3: TGCAGCGTTGAACTACCTAATGAAAATGAGCAGTTCTTC. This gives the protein CSVELPNENEQFF.

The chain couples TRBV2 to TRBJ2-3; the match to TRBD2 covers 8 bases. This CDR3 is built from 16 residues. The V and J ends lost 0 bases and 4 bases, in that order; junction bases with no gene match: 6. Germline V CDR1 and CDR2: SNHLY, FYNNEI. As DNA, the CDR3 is TGTGCCAGCAGTGAAGCACGAGCGGGAGAGGCAGATACGCAGTATTTT. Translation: CASSEARAGEADTQYF.

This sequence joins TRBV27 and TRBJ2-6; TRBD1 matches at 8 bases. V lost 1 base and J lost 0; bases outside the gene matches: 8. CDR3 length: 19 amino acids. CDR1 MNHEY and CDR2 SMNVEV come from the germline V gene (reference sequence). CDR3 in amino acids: CASSLFLGQGHSGANVLTF. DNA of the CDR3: TGTGCCAGCAGTTTATTTTTAGGACAGGGCCACTCTGGGGCCAACGTCCTGACTTTC.

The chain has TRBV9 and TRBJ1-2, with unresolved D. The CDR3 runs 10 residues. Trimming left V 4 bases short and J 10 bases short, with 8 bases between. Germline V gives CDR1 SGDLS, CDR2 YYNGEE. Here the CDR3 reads CASSPRNYTF. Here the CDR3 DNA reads TGTGCCAGCAGCCCTCGAAACTACACCTTC. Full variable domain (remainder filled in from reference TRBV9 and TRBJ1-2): DSGVTQTPKHLITATGQRVTLRCSPRSGDLSVYWYQQSLDQGLQFLIQYYNGEERAKGNILERFSAQQFPDLHSELNLSSLELGDSALYFCASSPRNYTFGSGTRLTVV.

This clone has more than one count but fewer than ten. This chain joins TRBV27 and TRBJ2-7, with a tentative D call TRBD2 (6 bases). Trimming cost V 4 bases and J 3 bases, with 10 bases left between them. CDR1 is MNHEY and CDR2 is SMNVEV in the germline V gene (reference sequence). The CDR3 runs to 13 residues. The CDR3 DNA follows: TGTGCCAGCAGTTACCTAGCGAACTACGAGCAGTACTTC. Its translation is CASSYLANYEQYF.

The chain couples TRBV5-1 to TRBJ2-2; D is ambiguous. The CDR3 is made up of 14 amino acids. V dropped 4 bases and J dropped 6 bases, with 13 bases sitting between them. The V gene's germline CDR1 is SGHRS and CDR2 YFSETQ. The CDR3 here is CASSPPGRPGELFF. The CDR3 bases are TGCGCCAGCAGCCCCCCCGGCCGCCCCGGGGAGCTGTTTTTT. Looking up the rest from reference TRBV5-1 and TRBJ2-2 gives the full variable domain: KAGVTQTPRYLIKTRGQQVTLSCSPISGHRSVSWYQQTPGQGLQFLFEYFSETQRNKGNFPGRFSGRQFSNSRSEMNVSTLELGDSALYLCASSPPGRPGELFFGEGSRLTVL.

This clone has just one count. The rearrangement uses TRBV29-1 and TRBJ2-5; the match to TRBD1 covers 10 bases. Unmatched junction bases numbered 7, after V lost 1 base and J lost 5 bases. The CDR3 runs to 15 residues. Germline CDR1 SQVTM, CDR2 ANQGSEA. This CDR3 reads CSVEGDRGPVETQYF. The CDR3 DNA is TGCAGCGTTGAAGGGGACAGGGGCCCGGTCGAGACCCAGTACTTC. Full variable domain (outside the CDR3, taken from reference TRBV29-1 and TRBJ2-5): SAVISQKPSRDICQRGTSLTIQCQVDSQVTMMFWYRQQPGQSLTLIATANQGSEATYESGFVIDKFPISRPNLTFSTLTVSNMSPEDSSIYLCSVEGDRGPVETQYFGPGTRLLVL.

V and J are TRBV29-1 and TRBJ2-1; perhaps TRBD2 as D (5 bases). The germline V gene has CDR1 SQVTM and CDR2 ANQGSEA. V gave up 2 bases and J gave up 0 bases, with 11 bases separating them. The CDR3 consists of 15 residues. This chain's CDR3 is CSVESLGSSYNEQFF. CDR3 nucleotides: TGCAGCGTTGAATCCCTAGGGAGCTCCTACAATGAGCAGTTCTTC.

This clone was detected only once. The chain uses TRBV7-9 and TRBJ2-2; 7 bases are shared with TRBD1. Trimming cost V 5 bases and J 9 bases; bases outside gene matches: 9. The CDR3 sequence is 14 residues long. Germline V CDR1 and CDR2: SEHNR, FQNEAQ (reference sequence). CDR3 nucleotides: TGTGCCAGCAGCATGGCTGACAGGGCGCGGGAGCTGTTTTTT. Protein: CASSMADRARELFF.

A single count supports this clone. As DNA, the CDR3 is TGTGCCAGCAGCACCTTACGGGACTACTCCTACGAGCAGTACTTC. It is translated as CASSTLRDYSYEQYF. This chain uses TRBV28 with TRBJ2-7, with 7 bases identical to TRBD2. V lost 6 bases and J lost 0; bases outside the gene matches: 8. Germline CDR1 reads MDHEN; CDR2 reads SYDVKM. This CDR3 has 15 residues.

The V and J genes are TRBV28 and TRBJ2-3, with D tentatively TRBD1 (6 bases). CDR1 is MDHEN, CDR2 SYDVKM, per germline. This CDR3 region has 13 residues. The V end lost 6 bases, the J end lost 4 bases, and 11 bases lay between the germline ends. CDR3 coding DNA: TGTGCCAGCAGGAACGCAGGGGCAGATACGCAGTATTTT. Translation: CASRNAGADTQYF.

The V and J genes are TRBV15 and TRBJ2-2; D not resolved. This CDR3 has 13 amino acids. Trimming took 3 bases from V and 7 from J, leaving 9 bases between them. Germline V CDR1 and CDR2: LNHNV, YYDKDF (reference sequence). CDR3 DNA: TGTGCCACCAGCAGCGAACCCGTCGGGGAGCTGTTTTTT. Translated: CATSSEPVGELFF.